The 20 T cell receptor beta chains below were found in one sample sequenced in a study of CD8 T cells in ankylosing spondylitis. These TCRs are of unknown antigen specificity. TCRdb processed the 5' RACE reads anew with MiXCR; each CDR3 protein has one entry. The sample comprises more than 500,000 distinct CDR3 sequences, approximately 5.3% of which are singletons, and around 3.4% rests with the top ten. Study-wide results and limits: For ankylosing spondylitis blood, a TCR beta motif of 7 to 9 highly homologous variants appeared characteristic.

The sample taken for sequencing was blood, either unsorted or a sorted T cell fraction (not recorded which). The receptor source for this set is a male donor with ankylosing spondylitis.

This clonotype was counted at least ten times. This chain joins TRBV29-1 and TRBJ2-5, with 7 bases that match TRBD1. Germline V gene sequence: CDR1 SQVTM, CDR2 ANQGSEA. With 8 bases clipped from V and 0 bases from J, the junction kept 6 bases outside the gene matches. This CDR3 has 13 amino acids. The CDR3 here is CSFSGQDQETQYF. The CDR3 DNA follows: TGCAGCTTTTCCGGACAGGACCAAGAGACCCAGTACTTC. The variable domain in full, completed from reference TRBV29-1 and TRBJ2-5, reads SAVISQKPSRDICQRGTSLTIQCQVDSQVTMMFWYRQQPGQSLTLIATANQGSEATYESGFVIDKFPISRPNLTFSTLTVSNMSPEDSSIYLCSFSGQDQETQYFGPGTRLLVL.

This clonotype was recorded at least ten times. This sequence joins TRBV7-2 and TRBJ1-1; 10 nucleotides line up with TRBD1. Per germline, CDR1 SGHTA and CDR2 FQGNSA. The CDR3 contains 15 residues. V gave up 4 bases and J gave up 3 bases; unmatched junction bases: 5. CDR3 DNA: TGTGCCAGCAGCTCTCCGGGACAGGGGTACACTGAAGCTTTCTTT. It is translated as CASSSPGQGYTEAFF.

This clonotype was counted many times. The chain recombines TRBV5-1 with TRBJ2-7, with a weak D call TRBD2 (6 bases). Trimming cost V 2 bases and J 7 bases, with 10 bases left between them. The CDR3 is 12 residues long. The germline gives CDR1 SGHRS, CDR2 YFSETQ. The CDR3 protein is CASSFAGSEQYF. CDR3 in DNA: TGCGCCAGCAGCTTCGCCGGGAGTGAGCAGTACTTC. The whole variable domain, remainder taken from reference TRBV5-1 and TRBJ2-7, is KAGVTQTPRYLIKTRGQQVTLSCSPISGHRSVSWYQQTPGQGLQFLFEYFSETQRNKGNFPGRFSGRQFSNSRSEMNVSTLELGDSALYLCASSFAGSEQYFGPGTRLTVT.

This clonotype appeared many times. This chain links TRBV29-1 with TRBJ2-5; TRBD1 matches 7 bases. Germline CDR1 SQVTM, CDR2 ANQGSEA. Trimming removed 6 bases from V and 5 bases from J; junction bases left unmatched: 15. The CDR3 runs to 15 residues. CDR3 in DNA: TGCAGCGTAAAGGGGACAGCCGTATTGGGGGAGACCCAGTACTTC. This gives the protein CSVKGTAVLGETQYF.

The table lists this clonotype with many counts. The chain carries TRBV12-3 or TRBV12-4 and TRBJ1-1; possibly TRBD1 for D (6 bases). The V end lost 2 bases, the J end lost 3 bases, and 7 bases lay between the germline ends. The CDR3 runs 13 residues. The CDR3 region has the DNA TGTGCCAGCAGTTTAAACAGGGACACTGAAGCTTTCTTT. Translating gives CASSLNRDTEAFF.

This clonotype has a count of ten or more. The gene calls are TRBV9 and TRBJ2-2; the D gene is possibly TRBD1 (6 bases). Looked up from germline, CDR1 is SGDLS and CDR2 is YYNGEE. The CDR3 sequence is 18 residues long. V was cut by 3 bases and J by 3 bases, with 21 bases left in between. The CDR3 loop reads CASSAQRGGVWDTGELFF. DNA of the CDR3: TGTGCCAGCAGCGCCCAAAGAGGGGGAGTTTGGGACACCGGGGAGCTGTTTTTT.

This clonotype came up many times. The V and J genes are TRBV27 and TRBJ1-1, with TRBD1 matching 11 bases. After removal of 8 bases from V and 7 bases from J, the junction contained 12 bases not matched to a gene. This CDR3 has 15 amino acids. Germline values: CDR1 MNHEY, CDR2 SMNVEV (reference sequence). CDR3 amino acids: CASSPRGTGGGEAFF. CDR3 bases: TGTGCCAGCTCTCCGAGGGGGACAGGGGGTGGTGAAGCTTTCTTT.

This clonotype was picked up many times. The V call is TRBV5-1, the J call TRBJ2-7; TRBD1 is a possible D gene (5 bases). The germline V and J ends were trimmed by 1 base and 7 bases, with 15 bases remaining between them. Per germline, CDR1 SGHRS and CDR2 YFSETQ. CDR3 length: 14 residues. The CDR3 is CASSLSIQGGEQYF. In DNA form, the CDR3 reads TGCGCCAGCAGCTTGAGTATCCAGGGTGGAGAGCAGTACTTC. Full variable domain (remainder filled in from reference TRBV5-1 and TRBJ2-7): KAGVTQTPRYLIKTRGQQVTLSCSPISGHRSVSWYQQTPGQGLQFLFEYFSETQRNKGNFPGRFSGRQFSNSRSEMNVSTLELGDSALYLCASSLSIQGGEQYFGPGTRLTVT.

This clonotype came up many times. V is TRBV7-9 and J is TRBJ1-4; no definite D call. Trimming shortened V by 2 bases and J by 11 bases, and 15 bases separated the two germline ends. Per germline, CDR1 SEHNR and CDR2 FQNEAQ (reference sequence). The CDR3 loop spans 14 amino acids. The CDR3: CASSLSGRAGKLFF. CDR3 sequence (DNA): TGTGCCAGCAGCTTATCGGGGAGGGCCGGGAAACTGTTTTTT.

This clonotype was observed a handful of times. The chain uses TRBV7-2 and TRBJ2-1; no reliable D call. V shed 3 bases and J shed 10 bases, with 13 bases lying between them. Germline lookup yields CDR1 SGHTA and CDR2 FQGNSA. The CDR3 sequence is 13 residues long. DNA of the CDR3: TGTGCCAGCAGCTTGGACGGTGTCTCGGAGCAGTTCTTC. As protein: CASSLDGVSEQFF.

The V and J genes are TRBV7-2 and TRBJ2-1; D unresolved. The CDR3 has 12 amino acids. Trimming shortened V by 1 base and J by 13 bases, and 11 bases separated the two germline ends. Germline values: CDR1 SGHTA, CDR2 FQGNSA. The CDR3 DNA sequence: TGTGCCAGCAGCTTAGGAGCCCGTCCCCAGTTCTTC. The encoded protein is CASSLGARPQFF.

This clonotype came up a few times. The CDR3 protein is CASSLDSLIGYTF. The CDR3 DNA reads TGTGCCAGCAGCTTGGACAGTCTGATTGGCTACACCTTC. The chain uses TRBV5-5 and TRBJ1-2, with D hard to call. Trimming stripped 0 bases from V and 7 bases from J, with 10 bases between. Germline CDR1 SGHKS, CDR2 YYEKEE (reference sequence). The CDR3 consists of 13 residues.

This clonotype was picked up many times. The rearrangement links TRBV7-8 to TRBJ2-1; a weak D match, TRBD2 (5 bases). The CDR3 has 14 residues. V dropped 2 bases and J dropped 3 bases, with 8 bases sitting between them. Germline CDR1 is SGHVS and CDR2 is FQNEAQ. The DNA of the CDR3 is TGTGCCAGCAGCTTAACGGGATACTACAATGAGCAGTTCTTC. It specifies CASSLTGYYNEQFF. Using reference TRBV7-8 and TRBJ2-1 for the parts outside the CDR3, the full variable domain is GAGVSQSPRYKVAKRGQDVALRCDPISGHVSLFWYQQALGQGPEFLTYFQNEAQLDKSGLPSDRFFAERPEGSVSTLKIQRTQQEDSAVYLCASSLTGYYNEQFFGPGTRLTVL.

This clonotype was detected many times. The V call is TRBV20-1, the J call TRBJ1-1; no reliable D call. Germline V lookup: CDR1 DFQATT, CDR2 SNEGSKA (reference sequence). V lost 1 base, J lost 1 base, and 10 bases lay in between. The CDR3 contains 14 residues. The CDR3: CSARVGQTNTEAFF. The CDR3 coding sequence is TGCAGTGCTAGAGTTGGCCAGACGAACACTGAAGCTTTCTTT.

This clonotype appeared many times. The rearrangement links TRBV18 to TRBJ2-7, with D perhaps being TRBD1 or TRBD2 (5 bases each). This CDR3 has 14 residues. Germline values: CDR1 KGHSH, CDR2 LQKENI. The ends were cut back, 3 bases at V and 4 bases at J, with 13 bases in the middle. The CDR3 protein is CASSPWDREYEQYF. As DNA, the CDR3 is TGTGCCAGCTCACCTTGGGACCGAGAGTACGAGCAGTACTTC.

This clonotype turned up a few times. The V call is TRBV18, the J call TRBJ1-1, with D perhaps matching TRBD1 (5 bases). The CDR3 is 16 residues long. CDR1 is KGHSH, CDR2 LQKENI, per germline. The ends were cut back, 1 base at V and 3 bases at J, with 15 bases in the middle. Here the CDR3 DNA reads TGTGCCAGCTCACCACTGAGGGCCAGGGCTGACACTGAAGCTTTCTTT. This gives the protein CASSPLRARADTEAFF. The full variable domain, completed using reference TRBV18 and TRBJ1-1, is NAGVMQNPRHLVRRRGQEARLRCSPMKGHSHVYWYRQLPEEGLKFMVYLQKENIIDESGMPKERFSAEFPKEGPSILRIQQVVRGDSAAYFCASSPLRARADTEAFFGQGTRLTVV.

In its sample, this clonotype was seen many times. The gene calls are TRBV20-1 and TRBJ1-5; D may be TRBD1 (5 bases). This CDR3 has 14 residues. Per the germline V gene, CDR1 is DFQATT and CDR2 is SNEGSKA (reference sequence). Trimming removed 1 base at V and 0 bases at J, with 7 bases between. The CDR3 reads CSARGDVSNQPQHF. The CDR3 nucleotides read TGCAGTGCTAGAGGGGACGTTAGCAATCAGCCCCAGCATTTT.

In its sample, this clonotype was seen many times. This chain links TRBV11-2 with TRBJ1-6; maybe TRBD1 (6 bases). Deletions cut 5 bases from V and 4 bases from J, with 9 bases between. The CDR3 length is 14 residues. The germline V gene encodes CDR1 SGHAT and CDR2 FQNNGV. The CDR3 DNA sequence: TGTGCCAGCAGCCGTGGACAGTATAATTCACCCCTCCACTTT. This translates into CASSRGQYNSPLHF.

This clonotype occurred many times. The chain joins TRBV5-1 to TRBJ1-5; unclear D gene. Germline values: CDR1 SGHRS, CDR2 YFSETQ. V lost 4 bases and J 0 bases, leaving 23 bases between the germline ends. This CDR3 has 19 amino acids. The CDR3 here is CASSDLSRIPKYSNQPQHF. CDR3 DNA: TGCGCCAGCAGCGACTTGTCCCGAATTCCTAAATATAGCAATCAGCCCCAGCATTTT.

Many counts were recorded for this clonotype. The rearrangement uses TRBV18 and TRBJ1-1, with D hard to call. The V gene's germline CDR1 is KGHSH and CDR2 LQKENI. The CDR3 runs 13 residues. Trimming stripped 1 base from V and 1 base from J, with 4 bases between. The DNA for the CDR3 is TGTGCCAGCTCACCACAGGGGAACACTGAAGCTTTCTTT. This codes for CASSPQGNTEAFF.